The rows below give T cell receptor beta chains drawn from one sample of a study of blood T cell repertoires in COVID-19. Clones were read by immunoSEQ multiplex PCR, and TCRdb kept only the in-frame ones, dropping some. The table has fewer than 90,000 clones, about nine tenths seen once. Specimen: peripheral blood. These receptors all come from a man aged 25 to 40 with acute or convalescent COVID-19. CDR3s include the opening cysteine and the closing phenylalanine or tryptophan. D genes are given only for firm matches. The size entry is marked missing in some rows and otherwise reads once, few, many or a size class.

V: TRBV6-1; size: NA; J: TRBJ2-1; length: 11; D: NA; DNA: TGTGCCAGCAGTGATAAGGGGGAGCAGTTCTTC; CDR3: CASSDKGEQFF
V: TRBV19; size: NA; J: TRBJ2-6; length: 13; D: NA; DNA: TGTGCCAGTAGTAGTACTGGGGCCAACGTCCTGACTTTC; CDR3: CASSSTGANVLTF
V: TRBV19; size: NA; J: TRBJ2-1; length: 16; D: NA; DNA: TGTGCCAGTAGTACCTCTCACGACAGCTCCTACAATGAGCAGTTCTTC; CDR3: CASSTSHDSSYNEQFF
V: TRBV27; size: once; J: TRBJ2-1; length: 15; D: NA; DNA: TGTGCCAGCAGTCAAGCCTTAGCTACGTACAATGAGCAGTTCTTC; CDR3: CASSQALATYNEQFF
V: TRBV15; size: NA; J: TRBJ1-4; length: 15; D: NA; DNA: TGTGCCACCAGCAGCCACCGGGAGATTAATGAAAAACTGTTTTTT; CDR3: CATSSHREINEKLFF
V: TRBV29-1; size: NA; J: TRBJ2-7; length: 12; D: NA; DNA: TGCAGCGTTGAAACAGCGGACTACGAGCAGTACTTC; CDR3: CSVETADYEQYF
V: TRBV7-8; size: NA; J: TRBJ2-6; length: 15; D: NA; DNA: TGTGCCAGCAGCCCAGATCACTCTGGGGCCAACGTCCTGACTTTC; CDR3: CASSPDHSGANVLTF
V: TRBV11-2; size: NA; J: TRBJ1-3; length: 19; D: TRBD1; DNA: TGTGCCAGCAGCTACCGGCGGGACAGGGGGCTATCGGGTGGAAACACCATATATTTT; CDR3: CASSYRRDRGLSGGNTIYF
V: TRBV30; size: once; J: TRBJ2-2; length: 16; D: NA; DNA: TGTGCCTGGACAAAAACGGGCAGGGTGAGCACCGGGGAGCTGTTTTTT; CDR3: CAWTKTGRVSTGELFF
V: TRBV6-4; size: NA; J: TRBJ2-2; length: 16; D: TRBD1; DNA: TGTGCCAGCAGGAGGGGGACAGGGCAGAACACCGGGGAGCTGTTTTTT; CDR3: CASRRGTGQNTGELFF
V: TRBV28; size: NA; J: TRBJ2-3; length: 16; D: TRBD2; DNA: TGTGCCAGCAGTTCCCCGACTAGCGGGACCACAGATACGCAGTATTTT; CDR3: CASSSPTSGTTDTQYF
V: TRBV7-8; size: medium-sized; J: TRBJ2-3; length: 18; D: NA; DNA: TGTGCCAGCAGCTTAACGTCCGATCTAGGGAGAGCGACAGATACGCAGTATTTT; CDR3: CASSLTSDLGRATDTQYF
V: TRBV29-1; size: NA; J: TRBJ2-7; length: 16; D: TRBD1; DNA: TGCAGCGTTGAGGTTTTGGCGCGGACAGGGCTCTCCGAGCAGTACTTC; CDR3: CSVEVLARTGLSEQYF
V: TRBV7-8; size: NA; J: TRBJ2-2; length: 15; D: TRBD1; DNA: TGTGCCAGCAGCTTAGGACAGGGTAACACCGGGGAGCTGTTTTTT; CDR3: CASSLGQGNTGELFF
V: TRBV15; size: NA; J: TRBJ2-1; length: 16; D: NA; DNA: TGTGCCACCAGCAGAGATCGGGCTAGCCCCCCGTCCGAGCAGTTCTTC; CDR3: CATSRDRASPPSEQFF
V: TRBV10-3; size: NA; J: TRBJ2-7; length: 13; D: TRBD1; DNA: TGTGCCATCAGAGGACAGGGGGTCTCCGAGCAGTACTTC; CDR3: CAIRGQGVSEQYF
V: TRBV2; size: NA; J: TRBJ1-2; length: 13; D: NA; DNA: TGTGCCAGCAGTAACAGGACACCCAATGGCTACACCTTC; CDR3: CASSNRTPNGYTF
V: TRBV7-2; size: NA; J: TRBJ1-2; length: 16; D: TRBD1; DNA: TGTGCCAGCAGCCCCACCGTAATGGGGGCAGGGGGTGGCTACACCTTC; CDR3: CASSPTVMGAGGGYTF
V: TRBV2; size: NA; J: TRBJ2-7; length: 15; D: NA; DNA: TGTGCCAGCAGTCCGGAGGCCGGAGCTTCCTACGAGCAGTACTTC; CDR3: CASSPEAGASYEQYF
V: TRBV28; size: NA; J: TRBJ1-6; length: 14; D: TRBD1; DNA: TGTGCCAGCAGTTCCGGGACAGTAAATTCACCCCTCCACTTT; CDR3: CASSSGTVNSPLHF
V: TRBV10-2; size: NA; J: TRBJ2-1; length: 14; D: TRBD1; DNA: TGCGCCAGCAGGGCGACAGGGAGACACAATGAGCAGTTCTTC; CDR3: CASRATGRHNEQFF
V: TRBV6-5; size: NA; J: TRBJ1-4; length: 14; D: TRBD1; DNA: TGTGCCAGCAGCCCGGACAGGGGCGCGGAAAAACTGTTTTTT; CDR3: CASSPDRGAEKLFF
V: TRBV7-2; size: NA; J: TRBJ1-3; length: 17; D: TRBD1; DNA: TGTGCCAGCAGCTTTCTAAACCCCGGGACAGGGGGGAACACCATATATTTT; CDR3: CASSFLNPGTGGNTIYF
V: TRBV5-1; size: NA; J: TRBJ2-5; length: 16; D: TRBD1; DNA: TGCGCCAGCACCTTCGGGACAGGTGTGGGTAAATTGACCCAGTACTTC; CDR3: CASTFGTGVGKLTQYF
V: TRBV10-1; size: NA; J: TRBJ2-2; length: 16; D: NA; DNA: TGCGCCAGCAGTGAGCCCCTGAGGGTAAGCACCGGGGAGCTGTTTTTT; CDR3: CASSEPLRVSTGELFF
V: TRBV27; size: NA; J: TRBJ2-4; length: 19; D: TRBD1; DNA: TGTGCCAGCAGTCCCCGGCCGGGACAGGGGGCCTTAGCCAAAAACATTCAGTACTTC; CDR3: CASSPRPGQGALAKNIQYF
V: TRBV18; size: NA; J: TRBJ1-1; length: 13; D: NA; DNA: TGTGCCAGCTCACCTTCAGGGCCCGCTGAAGCTTTCTTT; CDR3: CASSPSGPAEAFF
V: TRBV30; size: NA; J: TRBJ1-4; length: 14; D: TRBD1; DNA: TGTGCCTGGAGTGTACGACAGGGGAATGAAAAACTGTTTTTT; CDR3: CAWSVRQGNEKLFF
V: TRBV4-3; size: NA; J: TRBJ2-7; length: 16; D: NA; DNA: TGCGCCAGCAGCCAAGCCACTAGACTAAGATCCTACGAGCAGTACTTC; CDR3: CASSQATRLRSYEQYF
V: TRBV30; size: NA; J: TRBJ1-2; length: 14; D: TRBD1; DNA: TGTGCCTGGAGTTACAGCAGGGGGCAAGGGGGCTACACCTTC; CDR3: CAWSYSRGQGGYTF
V: TRBV9; size: NA; J: TRBJ2-2; length: 15; D: NA; DNA: TGTGCCAGCAGCGCAAATGACTGGAACACCGGGGAGCTGTTTTTT; CDR3: CASSANDWNTGELFF
V: TRBV21-1; size: NA; J: TRBJ1-1; length: 18; D: NA; DNA: TGTGCCAGCAGCAAAGGCAGTACAGGGATCTCAATAAACACTGAAGCTTTCTTT; CDR3: CASSKGSTGISINTEAFF
V: TRBV7-2; size: NA; J: TRBJ2-3; length: 14; D: NA; DNA: TGTGCCAGCAGCTTAGTTGGTGCGCTAGATACGCAGTATTTT; CDR3: CASSLVGALDTQYF
V: TRBV30; size: NA; J: TRBJ1-3; length: 13; D: NA; DNA: TGTGCCTGGAGTTCTCTGTCCGGAAACACCATATATTTT; CDR3: CAWSSLSGNTIYF
V: TRBV7-2; size: NA; J: TRBJ1-5; length: 16; D: TRBD1; DNA: TGTGCCAGCAGCTTATCTTACAGGGGGCGAAATCAGCCCCAGCATTTT; CDR3: CASSLSYRGRNQPQHF
V: TRBV19; size: NA; J: TRBJ1-2; length: 14; D: NA; DNA: TGTGCCAGTAGCTCAGAGGTAGCTAACTATGGCTACACCTTC; CDR3: CASSSEVANYGYTF
V: TRBV3-1/TRBV3-2; size: once; J: TRBJ1-6; length: 19; D: NA; DNA: TGTGCCAGCAGCCAATATCTCGCCCGGGGGGGGTCCTATAATTCACCCCTCCACTTT; CDR3: CASSQYLARGGSYNSPLHF
V: TRBV9; size: NA; J: TRBJ1-2; length: 15; D: TRBD1; DNA: TGTGCCAGCAGCGTAGAGGTGACAGGGAACTATGGCTACACCTTC; CDR3: CASSVEVTGNYGYTF
V: TRBV5-5; size: NA; J: TRBJ1-5; length: 17; D: NA; DNA: TGTGCCAGCAGCTCGAGCCGACAGGATTATGCCGGTCAGCCCCAGCATTTT; CDR3: CASSSSRQDYAGQPQHF
V: TRBV5-4; size: NA; J: TRBJ2-2; length: 17; D: TRBD2; DNA: TGTGCCAGCAGCGTATCCGGGACTAGCGGAAACACCGGGGAGCTGTTTTTT; CDR3: CASSVSGTSGNTGELFF
V: TRBV4-2; size: NA; J: TRBJ1-3; length: 16; D: TRBD1; DNA: TGTGCCAGCAGCCAAGATCTGGGACAGGTTCTGAACACCATATATTTT; CDR3: CASSQDLGQVLNTIYF
V: TRBV30; size: NA; J: TRBJ2-5; length: 14; D: TRBD2; DNA: TGTGCCTGTAGCGGGAGGGGCCCTACAGGGACCCAGTACTTC; CDR3: CACSGRGPTGTQYF
V: TRBV6-5; size: few; J: TRBJ1-4; length: 13; D: TRBD1; DNA: TGTGCCACCACGGACAGGGAACACGAAAAACTGTTTTTT; CDR3: CATTDREHEKLFF
V: TRBV7-2; size: NA; J: TRBJ2-7; length: 15; D: TRBD2; DNA: TGTGCCAGCAGACGACTAGCGGGACCAGCCTACGAGCAGTACTTC; CDR3: CASRRLAGPAYEQYF
V: TRBV5-1; size: once; J: TRBJ2-7; length: 16; D: TRBD2; DNA: TGCGCCAGCAGCCCTTGGACTAGCGGGAGAACCTACGAGCAGTACTTC; CDR3: CASSPWTSGRTYEQYF
V: TRBV5-4; size: once; J: TRBJ2-7; length: 12; D: NA; DNA: TGTGCCAGCAGCTACCCCAGGGGAAAGCAGTACTTC; CDR3: CASSYPRGKQYF
V: TRBV24-1; size: NA; J: TRBJ2-2; length: 16; D: NA; DNA: TGTGCCACCAGTGACCCCGCCCGCAGGAACACCGGGGAGCTGTTTTTT; CDR3: CATSDPARRNTGELFF